The TCR beta chain under discussion was sequenced for a study of blood T cell repertoires in COVID-19. Study information: Sample material is recorded as cDNA or gDNA derived from T cells, B-cell-depleted T cells, or PBMCs.

Germline V gives CDR1 SGHRS, CDR2 YFSETQ. V was clipped by 2 bases and J by 2 bases, with 10 bases between them. CDR3 length equals 15 residues. The repertoire was sequenced with immunoSEQ multiplex PCR; TCRdb's copy has only in-frame clones and lacks some. Among 230,000 or so clones listed, 70% to 90% were seen once. Participants spanned ages roughly 18 to 95 years and resided in roughly 26 US areas. In assigning cohorts, the study relied on participant-reported clinical history. This TCR derives from a woman between 40 and 50 years old with acute COVID-19. V gene TRBV5-1 combines with J gene TRBJ1-4; D remains unclear. The sequenced sample consisted of PBMCs or T cells enriched from blood (not recorded which). CDR3 sequence (DNA): TGCGCCAGCAGCTTCAAGCGGGATACTAATGAAAAACTGTTTTTT. Its protein is CASSFKRDTNEKLFF.